These 12 T cell receptor beta chains originate from one sample sequenced in a study of blood T cells in healthy people across ages. PCR was performed a second time for about 7 to 12 cycles using a sample-barcoded 5' primer and a J-beta primer mix. TCRdb processed the 5' RACE reads anew with MiXCR; each CDR3 protein has one entry. The repertoire includes 1.6 million or so distinct CDR3 sequences, roughly 32% of them detected once, and over 9% sits in the top ten. Sequenced input: blood. Receptors were obtained from a woman in her 30s in good health.

V usage is TRBV9 and J usage is TRBJ1-2; TRBD1 matches at 7 bases. The CDR3 totals 15 residues. Losses at the gene ends were 0 bases for V and 10 bases for J; bases not matched to a gene: 12. The V gene's germline CDR1 is SGDLS and CDR2 YYNGEE. The CDR3 loop reads CASSVAGGTGEAYTF. CDR3 coding DNA: TGTGCCAGCAGCGTAGCAGGGGGAACAGGAGAGGCCTACACCTTC.

The J gene is TRBJ2-1, the V gene TRBV6-5, with D hard to call. The germline V gene has CDR1 MNHEY and CDR2 SVGAGI. The CDR3 sequence is 13 residues long. Trimming pared 0 bases from V and 5 bases from J, leaving 5 bases between. The CDR3: CASSYSVDNEQFF. In DNA, the CDR3 is TGTGCCAGCAGTTACTCCGTAGACAATGAGCAGTTCTTC.

The chain combines TRBV6-2 or TRBV6-3 with TRBJ2-1, with TRBD2 identical over 13 bases. The germline gives CDR1 MNHEY, CDR2 SVGEGT. CDR3 length: 15 residues. V shed 6 bases and J 6 bases; nucleotides not matched to a gene: 5. CDR3 region: CASRLGLAGVNEQFF. For the CDR3, the DNA is TGTGCCAGCAGATTAGGACTAGCGGGAGTCAATGAGCAGTTCTTC.

This clonotype was picked up a small number of times. The chain joins TRBV29-1 to TRBJ1-2, with D hard to call. The CDR3 length is 14 residues. V was shortened by 3 bases and J by 7 bases, with 18 bases between the two germline ends. The germline V gene has CDR1 SQVTM and CDR2 ANQGSEA. The CDR3 coding sequence is TGCAGCGTTGACCTACCGCCCGTGGAGGGTGGCTACACCTTC. Amino acid sequence: CSVDLPPVEGGYTF.

V is TRBV30 and J is TRBJ2-7; the D gene is possibly TRBD2 (5 bases). Trimming shortened V by 4 bases and J by 4 bases, and 17 bases separated the two germline ends. The germline CDR1 and CDR2 sequences are GTSNPN and SVGIG (reference sequence). CDR3 length: 14 amino acids. The DNA of the CDR3 is TGTGCCTGGACACGAGGGTCCCAAGGTTACGAGCAGTACTTC. This encodes CAWTRGSQGYEQYF. Variable domain in full (rest from reference TRBV30 and TRBJ2-7): SQTIHQWPATLVQPVGSPLSLECTVEGTSNPNLYWYRQAAGRGLQLLFYSVGIGQISSEVPQNLSASRPQDRQFILSSKKLLLSDSGFYLCAWTRGSQGYEQYFGPGTRLTVT.

Only a few counts were recorded for this clonotype. The rearrangement links TRBV18 to TRBJ2-3; possible D gene TRBD1, 5 bases. The CDR3 totals 13 residues. V was clipped by 9 bases and J by 6 bases, with 16 bases between them. The V gene's germline CDR1 is KGHSH and CDR2 LQKENI. The CDR3 region has the DNA TGTGCCAGTCGTACAGGATTGAAGGATACGCAGTATTTT. It encodes CASRTGLKDTQYF. Full variable domain (outside the CDR3, taken from reference TRBV18 and TRBJ2-3): NAGVMQNPRHLVRRRGQEARLRCSPMKGHSHVYWYRQLPEEGLKFMVYLQKENIIDESGMPKERFSAEFPKEGPSILRIQQVVRGDSAAYFCASRTGLKDTQYFGPGTRLTVL.

The chain combines TRBV20-1 with TRBJ2-2; D is possibly TRBD2 (5 bases). Germline assignment: CDR1 DFQATT and CDR2 SNEGSKA (reference sequence). V lost 5 bases, J lost 2 bases, and 12 bases lay in between. This CDR3 contains 14 residues. CDR3 loop: CSAPSGGNTGELFF. CDR3 DNA: TGCAGTGCTCCAAGTGGAGGCAACACCGGGGAGCTGTTTTTT.

V usage is TRBV20-1 and J usage is TRBJ1-2; no definite D call. V was clipped by 4 bases and J by 8 bases, with 14 bases between them. The CDR3 extends over 12 amino acids. The germline V gene encodes CDR1 DFQATT and CDR2 SNEGSKA (reference sequence). CDR3 loop: CSATPQPPGYTF. Written as DNA, the CDR3 is TGCAGTGCTACGCCTCAGCCTCCCGGCTACACCTTC.

This clonotype turned up a few times. The V gene is TRBV3-1, the J gene TRBJ2-1; weak D call: TRBD1 (5 bases). This CDR3 has 13 residues. Trimming removed 8 bases from V and 6 bases from J, with 14 bases in between. CDR1 LGHDT and CDR2 YNNKEL come from the germline V gene (reference sequence). The chain's CDR3 is CASDSSLSNEQFF. CDR3 coding DNA: TGTGCCAGCGACAGTTCTCTTTCCAATGAGCAGTTCTTC.

This clonotype was counted only a few times. J is TRBJ2-1 and V is TRBV4-1; 10 bases are a match to TRBD1. Germline CDR1 is MGHRA and CDR2 is YSYEKL. V shed 6 bases and J 10 bases; nucleotides not matched to a gene: 9. The CDR3 covers 14 residues. CDR3: CASRGGLGQGEQFF. CDR3 in DNA: TGCGCCAGCAGGGGGGGACTGGGACAGGGGGAGCAGTTCTTC.

This clonotype was detected only a few times. The chain links TRBV5-1 to TRBJ1-6; 8 nucleotides line up with TRBD1. CDR3 length: 16 residues. The germline V gene has CDR1 SGHRS and CDR2 YFSETQ. V dropped 4 bases and J dropped 7; count of bases not matched to a gene: 10. In DNA, the CDR3 is TGCGCCAGCAGCCCCCGGGACAGGAGTTTAAATTCACCCCTCCACTTT. Translating gives CASSPRDRSLNSPLHF.

Details on this clonotype: A junction boundary mismatches the germline segment, possibly from a read error. The chain is built from TRBV6-1 and TRBJ1-6; 7 bases align to TRBD1. The CDR3 has 15 residues. Looked up from germline, CDR1 is MNHNS and CDR2 is SASEGT. The CDR3, as DNA: TGTCCCAGCAGCTTGGACCGGGACAGACATTCACCCCTCCACTTT. Encoded protein: CPSSLDRDRHSPLHF.